This T cell receptor beta chain was obtained from a study of cytomegalovirus exposure and HLA in healthy donors. This CDR3 has 14 amino acids. V lost 2 bases to trimming and J lost 12 bases; unmatched junction nucleotides: 7. The V gene's germline CDR1 is SNHLY and CDR2 FYNNEI. TCRdb keeps only in-frame clones here, not all; method: immunoSEQ multiplex PCR. The sample includes tens of thousands of clones, 85% to 95% of them seen just once. Donors came from a validation cohort of some 130 subjects, distinct from the first 666-subject cohort. The study's findings and limits: Rarity marked most TCR sequences, yet some public TCRs occurred in many donors. Cytomegalovirus association was assigned to more than 150 TCR beta chains.

Comments on this clone: As yet, its antigen is unknown.

Sequencing was performed on PBMCs. The clonotype comes from a man in his late teens or twenties in good health and CMV-seropositive. The chain employs TRBV2 and TRBJ2-1; TRBD2 aligns across 10 bases. Written as DNA, the CDR3 is TGTGCCAGCAGTGAACGCCTAGCGGGAGTTTTGCAGTTCTTC. It encodes CASSERLAGVLQFF.